This T cell receptor (beta chain) was retrieved from a study of glioma-infiltrating T cells after dendritic cell vaccination. The overall study: Treatment, given 2003 to 2012, was autologous tumor lysate-pulsed dendritic cell vaccination.

Profiling relied on immunoSEQ multiplex PCR, and the TCRdb table lists in-frame clones only, not all of them. The sample lists just under 85,000 clones; about 90% were seen once. Trimming stripped 6 bases from V and 7 bases from J, with 19 bases between. Germline CDR1 is SNHLY and CDR2 is FYNNEI. The CDR3 runs to 14 residues. The V and J genes are TRBV2 and TRBJ2-7; D perhaps matches TRBD2 (5 bases). The sample in question was blood, obtained before dendritic cell vaccination. The receptor's source is a human donor with glioblastoma. This chain's CDR3 is CASSYGGKLREQYF. In DNA form, the CDR3 reads TGTGCCAGCAGCTATGGAGGAAAGCTTCGGGAGCAGTACTTC.